These 28 T cell receptor beta chains were all obtained from the same sample, sequenced in a study of cytomegalovirus exposure and HLA in healthy donors. TCRdb's copy holds only in-frame clones and misses some; the assay was immunoSEQ multiplex PCR. The sample consists of 250,000 to 300,000 clones, around 86% of them appearing once. Sample: PBMCs. Receptors originate from a woman under 30 in good health and CMV-seronegative.

The V call is TRBV6-5, the J call TRBJ2-1; TRBD2 matches 10 bases. CDR1 is MNHEY and CDR2 is SVGAGI in the germline V gene. CDR3 length: 14 residues. With 5 bases clipped from V and 3 bases from J, the junction kept 1 base outside the gene matches. The CDR3 spells CASSLAGDYNEQFF. CDR3 nucleotides: TGTGCCAGCAGTCTAGCGGGGGACTACAATGAGCAGTTCTTC.

This chain uses TRBV7-9 with TRBJ1-5; TRBD1 is a possible D gene (5 bases). V lost 6 bases and J lost 0, with 9 bases in between. CDR3 size: 14 residues. CDR1 is SEHNR, CDR2 FQNEAQ, per germline (reference sequence). CDR3 bases: TGTGCCAGCAGAGAGACAGATAGCAATCAGCCCCAGCATTTT. Its translation is CASRETDSNQPQHF.

The chain is built from TRBV9 and TRBJ2-1, with TRBD1 matching 9 bases. The CDR3 extends over 14 amino acids. Trimming took 6 bases from V and 8 from J; bases not matched to a gene: 9. Germline V gene data show CDR1 as SGDLS and CDR2 as YYNGEE. This chain's CDR3 is CASNSGTGSYEQFF. The CDR3 coding sequence is TGTGCCAGCAACTCCGGGACAGGGTCCTATGAGCAGTTCTTC.

The V call is TRBV9, the J call TRBJ2-2; D perhaps matches TRBD2 (5 bases). CDR1 and CDR2 from the germline V gene are SGDLS and YYNGEE. V lost 4 bases and J 5 bases, leaving 15 bases between the germline ends. The CDR3 runs to 15 residues. CDR3 sequence (DNA): TGTGCCAGCAGCCCGTGGGGAGTTGGGACCGGGGAGCTGTTTTTT. It encodes CASSPWGVGTGELFF.

J is TRBJ2-7 and V is TRBV21-1; TRBD2, the table's D call, was not compared with the DNA. TRBV21-1 is flagged as a pseudogene. The CDR3 spans 16 residues. Here the CDR3 reads CASSKVTRTGAYEQYF. The DNA of the CDR3 is TGTGCCAGCAGCAAAGTTACAAGGACTGGGGCCTACGAGCAGTACTTC.

The V gene is TRBV5-1, the J gene TRBJ2-3; tentatively, D is TRBD1 (6 bases). The CDR3 sequence is 15 residues long. CDR1 and CDR2 (germline): SGHRS, YFSETQ. Trimming left V 0 bases short and J 0 bases short, with 8 bases between. In DNA form, the CDR3 reads TGCGCCAGCAGCTTGGGGGGGCCTAGCACAGATACGCAGTATTTT. Encoded protein: CASSLGGPSTDTQYF. Looking up the rest from reference TRBV5-1 and TRBJ2-3 gives the full variable domain: KAGVTQTPRYLIKTRGQQVTLSCSPISGHRSVSWYQQTPGQGLQFLFEYFSETQRNKGNFPGRFSGRQFSNSRSEMNVSTLELGDSALYLCASSLGGPSTDTQYFGPGTRLTVL.

This clone was seen only once. The CDR3 loop is CASSQGDREGNEQFF. The DNA for the CDR3 is TGCGCCAGCAGCCAAGGGGACAGGGAAGGCAATGAGCAGTTCTTC. V and J are TRBV4-1 and TRBJ2-1, with TRBD1 matching over 9 bases. With 1 base clipped from V and 6 bases from J, the junction kept 4 bases outside the gene matches. The germline gives CDR1 MGHRA, CDR2 YSYEKL. This CDR3 is built from 15 residues.

V usage is TRBV10-3 and J usage is TRBJ1-2; tentative D call: TRBD1 (5 bases). Germline V CDR1 and CDR2: ENHRY, SYGVKD. Trimming removed 7 bases from V and 6 bases from J, with 12 bases in between. The CDR3 contains 12 residues. In DNA, the CDR3 is TGTGCCATCAACCCTGGGGGGAATGGCTACACCTTC. It translates to CAINPGGNGYTF.

This sequence joins TRBV5-1 and TRBJ1-1; 9 bases match TRBD1. V was clipped by 2 bases and J by 2 bases; unmatched bases: 1. The CDR3 consists of 14 residues. Germline lookup yields CDR1 SGHRS and CDR2 YFSETQ. The CDR3 sequence: CASSFTGGNTEAFF. The CDR3 DNA sequence: TGCGCCAGCAGCTTTACAGGGGGCAACACTGAAGCTTTCTTT.

V and J are TRBV9 and TRBJ1-1, with D perhaps TRBD1 (6 bases). This CDR3 contains 15 residues. The germline V gene encodes CDR1 SGDLS and CDR2 YYNGEE. V was pared by 0 bases and J by 4 bases, with 13 bases between. The CDR3 here is CASSVGNRVATEAFF. CDR3 DNA sequence: TGTGCCAGCAGCGTAGGTAACAGGGTAGCCACTGAAGCTTTCTTT.

This clone has a handful of counts. The rearrangement joins TRBV30 to TRBJ1-2, with D maybe TRBD1 (5 bases). CDR3 size: 14 residues. Germline CDR1 GTSNPN, CDR2 SVGIG (reference sequence). Trimming took off 0 bases at V and 5 bases at J, with 13 bases between the two ends. The CDR3 loop is CAWSVRRGGYGYTF. The CDR3 DNA reads TGTGCCTGGAGTGTAAGGAGGGGAGGGTATGGCTACACCTTC.

The chain recombines TRBV11-2 with TRBJ2-6; possibly TRBD1 for D (5 bases). Germline CDR1 SGHAT, CDR2 FQNNGV. With 1 base removed from V and 7 bases from J, the gap between germline ends came to 23 bases. This CDR3 comprises 19 residues. CDR3 residues: CASSLASVRVILGANVLTF. The CDR3 bases are TGTGCCAGCAGCTTAGCTTCGGTCAGGGTGATTCTGGGAGCCAACGTCCTGACTTTC.

The chain is built from TRBV30 and TRBJ2-7, with D perhaps matching TRBD1 (5 bases). V was cut by 3 bases and J by 4 bases, with 13 bases left in between. This CDR3 comprises 13 residues. CDR1 and CDR2 (germline): GTSNPN, SVGIG (reference sequence). The CDR3 bases are TGTGCCTGGAGCTTGATAGGGGTATACGAGCAGTACTTC. Translating it yields CAWSLIGVYEQYF.

The V and J genes are TRBV7-9 and TRBJ2-7; a possible D gene is TRBD2 (5 bases). The CDR3 consists of 15 residues. The V end was cut by 2 bases, the J end by 5 bases, with 16 bases between. CDR1 and CDR2 from the germline V gene are SEHNR and FQNEAQ (reference sequence). CDR3 coding DNA: TGTGCCAGCAGCTTATACCGGGGTGAAACCAACGAGCAGTACTTC. As protein: CASSLYRGETNEQYF. Using reference TRBV7-9 and TRBJ2-7 for the parts outside the CDR3, the full variable domain is DTGVSQNPRHKITKRGQNVTFRCDPISEHNRLYWYRQTLGQGPEFLTYFQNEAQLEKSRLLSDRFSAERPKGSFSTLEIQRTEQGDSAMYLCASSLYRGETNEQYFGPGTRLTVT.

Only one count was recorded for this clone. V gene TRBV4-1 combines with J gene TRBJ1-5; 7 nucleotides match TRBD1. V was pared by 3 bases and J by 6 bases, with 14 bases of the junction left unmatched. The CDR3 spans 17 residues. Germline-derived CDR1 and CDR2 are MGHRA and YSYEKL. The CDR3 DNA reads as TGCGCCAGCAGCCACCCCACACAGGGGCCTAGAGGTCAGCCCCAGCATTTT. Translation: CASSHPTQGPRGQPQHF.

The chain joins TRBV11-3 to TRBJ2-2, with 7 nucleotides matching TRBD2. The CDR3 extends over 14 amino acids. Trimming at V came to 3 bases and at J to 3 bases, leaving 1 base not matched to a gene. Germline loops: CDR1 SGHNT, CDR2 YENEEA. Written as DNA, the CDR3 is TGTGCCAGCAGCTTGCTAGCGGACACCGGGGAGCTGTTTTTT. Translation: CASSLLADTGELFF.

V and J are TRBV7-3 and TRBJ2-5; 9 bases match TRBD1. Germline loops: CDR1 SGHTA, CDR2 FQGTGA. CDR3 size: 13 residues. The V gene end was trimmed by 5 bases and the J gene end by 4 bases; junction bases not matched to a gene: 2. DNA of the CDR3: TGTGCCAGCAGCGCGGGACAGGGAGAGACCCAGTACTTC. This translates into CASSAGQGETQYF.

The chain carries TRBV10-3 and TRBJ2-2; 7 nucleotides agree with TRBD1. Germline CDR1 reads ENHRY; CDR2 reads SYGVKD. This CDR3 is 15 amino acids long. V shed 4 bases, J shed 4 bases, and the junction held 6 bases outside the gene matches. CDR3 sequence reads: CAISATGTATGELFF. The CDR3 DNA follows: TGTGCCATCAGTGCGACCGGGACAGCCACCGGGGAGCTGTTTTTT.

This clone has only a few counts. This chain connects TRBV13 to TRBJ1-4; no clear D gene. The CDR3 is 14 residues long. Germline lookup yields CDR1 PRHDT and CDR2 FYEKMQ (reference sequence). V gave up 6 bases and J gave up 7 bases, with 15 bases separating them. The CDR3 here is CASRPGGSGEKLFF. Here the CDR3 DNA reads TGTGCCAGCAGACCCGGTGGGTCGGGTGAAAAACTGTTTTTT.

Remarks on this clone: The germline gene is not matched at one end of the junction; a read error may be the cause. This sequence joins TRBV6-1 and TRBJ1-2, with D uncertain. The CDR3 loop spans 11 amino acids. Germline V CDR1 and CDR2: MNHNS, SASEGT. This chain's CDR3 is CASSPKYGYTF. CDR3 coding DNA: TGTGCCAGCAGCCCTAAATATGGCTACACCTTC.

The chain has TRBV7-8 and TRBJ1-1, with a weak D call TRBD1 (6 bases). This CDR3 has 14 residues. Germline CDR1 and CDR2: SGHVS and FQNEAQ. The V and J ends lost 5 bases and 1 base respectively, with 11 bases between them. In DNA form, the CDR3 reads TGTGCCAGCAGCCCAGGGGATACGAACACTGAAGCTTTCTTT. Residues: CASSPGDTNTEAFF.

The rearrangement uses TRBV25-1 and TRBJ2-1; D is perhaps TRBD1 (5 bases). The V and J ends lost 3 bases and 4 bases respectively, with 10 bases between them. This CDR3 comprises 14 residues. The germline CDR1 and CDR2 sequences are MGHDK and SYGVNS. The CDR3 reads CASSDLDKYNEQFF. The DNA for the CDR3 is TGTGCCAGCAGTGATCTGGACAAATACAATGAGCAGTTCTTC.

This clone was detected only once. This sequence joins TRBV6-5 and TRBJ1-2; D gene unclear. Germline-derived CDR1 and CDR2 are MNHEY and SVGAGI. The length of the CDR3 is 15 residues. Trimming left V 0 bases short and J 7 bases short, with 15 bases between. The DNA for the CDR3 is TGTGCCAGCAGTTACTCTACAGAAACAACGAGTGGCTACACCTTC. It translates to CASSYSTETTSGYTF.

The chain joins TRBV5-1 to TRBJ2-2; D uncertain. The CDR3 covers 15 residues. The V and J ends lost 6 bases and 2 bases respectively, with 14 bases between them. Germline loops: CDR1 SGHRS, CDR2 YFSETQ. Written as DNA, the CDR3 is TGCGCCAGCACCCCCGACCGCGGAAACACCGGGGAGCTGTTTTTT. It codes for CASTPDRGNTGELFF.

The chain has TRBV10-3 and TRBJ2-5; the match to TRBD2 covers 10 bases. The germline V gene encodes CDR1 ENHRY and CDR2 SYGVKD. J gave up 9 bases and V 4 bases, and 5 bases lay outside the gene matches. This CDR3 has 13 amino acids. In DNA, the CDR3 is TGTGCCATCAGTGGCGGACTAGCGGAACCCCAGTACTTC. Residues: CAISGGLAEPQYF.

The V gene is TRBV27, the J gene TRBJ2-3, with 8 bases identical to TRBD2. With 3 bases clipped from V and 5 bases from J, the junction kept 1 base outside the gene matches. Germline values: CDR1 MNHEY, CDR2 SMNVEV (reference sequence). The CDR3 totals 13 residues. The CDR3 is CASSFREGDTQYF. In nucleotides, the CDR3 is TGTGCCAGCAGTTTCCGGGAGGGAGATACGCAGTATTTT.

This clone was counted at least ten times. The V gene is TRBV7-3, the J gene TRBJ2-2; TRBD1 agrees at 7 bases. With V trimmed by 4 bases and J by 5 bases, 4 bases remained unmatched. The V gene's germline CDR1 is SGHTA and CDR2 FQGTGA. The CDR3 length is 14 residues. In nucleotides, the CDR3 is TGTGCCAGCAGCTCACAGGGGCGAACCGGGGAGCTGTTTTTT. Encoded protein: CASSSQGRTGELFF.

The genes are TRBV27 and TRBJ2-7, with D tentatively TRBD1 (5 bases). Deletions cut 4 bases from V and 3 bases from J, with 10 bases between. The CDR3 covers 13 residues. From germline, CDR1 is MNHEY and CDR2 SMNVEV (reference sequence). The CDR3 sequence: CASSSRVIYEQYF. CDR3 sequence (DNA): TGTGCCAGCAGTTCCAGGGTTATCTACGAGCAGTACTTC.